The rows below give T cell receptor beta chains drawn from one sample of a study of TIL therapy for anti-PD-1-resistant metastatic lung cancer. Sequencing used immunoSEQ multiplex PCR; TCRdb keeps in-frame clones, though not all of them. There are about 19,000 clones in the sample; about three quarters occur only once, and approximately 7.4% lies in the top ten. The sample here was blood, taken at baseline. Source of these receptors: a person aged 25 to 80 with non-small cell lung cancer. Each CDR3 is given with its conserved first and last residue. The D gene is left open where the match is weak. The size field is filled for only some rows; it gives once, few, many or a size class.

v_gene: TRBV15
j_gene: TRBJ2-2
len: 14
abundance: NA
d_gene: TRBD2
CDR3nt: TGTGCCACCATCGGGGCGGGGGTCACCGGGGAGCTGTTTTTT
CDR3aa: CATIGAGVTGELFF

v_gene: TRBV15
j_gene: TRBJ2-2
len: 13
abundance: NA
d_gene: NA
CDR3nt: TGTGCCACCAGCAGAGATACCCGTTCGGAGCTGTTTTTT
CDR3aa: CATSRDTRSELFF

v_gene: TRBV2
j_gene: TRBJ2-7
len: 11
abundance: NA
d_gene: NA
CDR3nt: TGTGCCAGCAGTGCCGGATCACAGCAGTACTTC
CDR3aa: CASSAGSQQYF

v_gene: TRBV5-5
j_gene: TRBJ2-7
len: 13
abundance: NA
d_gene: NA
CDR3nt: TGTGCCAGCAGCTTGGCGTGGGACTACGAGCAGTACTTC
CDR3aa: CASSLAWDYEQYF

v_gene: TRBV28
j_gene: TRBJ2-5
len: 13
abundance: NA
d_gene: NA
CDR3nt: TGTGCCAGCAGTTTGGCAGGGAAAGAGACCCAGTACTTC
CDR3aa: CASSLAGKETQYF

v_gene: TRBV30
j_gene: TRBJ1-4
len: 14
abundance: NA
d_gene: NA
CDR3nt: TGTGCCTGGAACCCAACCGCAACTAATGAAAAACTGTTTTTT
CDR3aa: CAWNPTATNEKLFF

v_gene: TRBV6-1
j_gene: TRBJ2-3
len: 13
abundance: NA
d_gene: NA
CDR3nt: TGTGCCAGCAGTGAAGGGGGGGGCGGTACGCAGTATTTT
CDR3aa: CASSEGGGGTQYF

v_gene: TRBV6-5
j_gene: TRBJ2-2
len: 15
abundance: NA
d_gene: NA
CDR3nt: TGTGCCTCATGCCGGGGGCGGGCGAACACCGGGGAGCTGTTTTTT
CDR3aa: CASCRGRANTGELFF

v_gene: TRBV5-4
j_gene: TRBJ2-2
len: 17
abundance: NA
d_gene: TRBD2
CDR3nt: TGTGCCAGCAGCTTGGAGTCCAGCGGGGCGAACACCGGGGAGCTGTTTTTT
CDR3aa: CASSLESSGANTGELFF

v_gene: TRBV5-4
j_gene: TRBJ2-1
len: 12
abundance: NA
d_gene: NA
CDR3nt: TGTGCCAGCAGCAAAGGGTACAATGAGCAGTTCTTC
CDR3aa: CASSKGYNEQFF

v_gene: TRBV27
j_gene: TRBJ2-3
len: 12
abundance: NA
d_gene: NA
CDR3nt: TGTGCCAGCAGGACCCCGGCAGATACGCAGTATTTT
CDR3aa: CASRTPADTQYF

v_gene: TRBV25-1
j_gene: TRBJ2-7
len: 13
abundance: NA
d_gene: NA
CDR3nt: TGTGCCAGCAGTGCGCAGGGCGGCTACGAGCAGTACTTC
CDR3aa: CASSAQGGYEQYF

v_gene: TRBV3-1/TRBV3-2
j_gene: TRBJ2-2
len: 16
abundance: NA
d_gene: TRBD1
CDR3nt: TGTGCCAGCAGCCGACGCCGGGACAGGGCGGACGGGGAGCTGTTTTTT
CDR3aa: CASSRRRDRADGELFF

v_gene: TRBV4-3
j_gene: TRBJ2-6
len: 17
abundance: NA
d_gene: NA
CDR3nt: TGCGCCAGCAGCCAAGATGGCAGCCCCACTGGGGCCAACGTCCTGACTTTC
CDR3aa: CASSQDGSPTGANVLTF

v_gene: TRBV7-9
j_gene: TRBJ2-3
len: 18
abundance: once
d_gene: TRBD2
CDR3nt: TGTGCCAGCAGCTTTTCGACTAGCGGGAGGGCCTCAGGTGATACGCAGTATTTT
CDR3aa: CASSFSTSGRASGDTQYF

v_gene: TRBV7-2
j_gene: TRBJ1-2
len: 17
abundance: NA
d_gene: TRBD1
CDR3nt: TGTGCCAGCAGCCCAGATCTGGGGGGACAGTCGGTCTATGGCTACACCTTC
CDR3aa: CASSPDLGGQSVYGYTF

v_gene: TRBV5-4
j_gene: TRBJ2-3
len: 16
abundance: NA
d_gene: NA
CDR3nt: TGTGCCAGCAGCTTAGGGCGACAGACTAGCACAGATACGCAGTATTTT
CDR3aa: CASSLGRQTSTDTQYF